The 30 T cell receptor beta chains reported below all come from one sample, sequenced in a study of long-term antiretroviral therapy in people with HIV. Sequencing used immunoSEQ v3.0 at survey level. Assay used: immunoSEQ multiplex PCR; TCRdb lists only in-frame clones, some missing. Counted here are 20,000 to 25,000 clones, approximately 80% occurring once; the ten biggest clones make up around 18%. Material: unsorted PBMCs, obtained 0.5 years before starting antiretroviral therapy. These receptors were obtained from a middle-aged man with HIV.

This chain joins TRBV6-5 and TRBJ2-1; the D call may be TRBD1 or TRBD2 (5 bases each). This CDR3 region has 13 residues. Trimming removed 2 bases from V and 8 bases from J, with 10 bases in between. In germline, CDR1 is MNHEY, CDR2 SVGAGI. CDR3 bases: TGTGCCAGCAGTTACGGGGGTGGGGATGAGCAGTTCTTC. Its translation: CASSYGGGDEQFF.

This clone has a single count. The chain uses TRBV19 and TRBJ2-2; 8 nucleotides align to TRBD1. V gave up 8 bases and J gave up 1 base; unmatched junction bases: 3. The CDR3 runs 14 residues. The germline V gene has CDR1 LNHDA and CDR2 SQIVND (reference sequence). This chain's CDR3 is CASSDRGNTGELFF. The CDR3 DNA reads as TGTGCCAGTTCCGACAGGGGGAACACCGGGGAGCTGTTTTTT.

This clone was observed a few times. V usage is TRBV11-2 and J usage is TRBJ2-3; unclear D gene. In germline, CDR1 is SGHAT, CDR2 FQNNGV. V lost 5 bases and J 5 bases, leaving 8 bases between the germline ends. The CDR3 contains 12 residues. In DNA, the CDR3 is TGTGCCAGCAGCCGGAATTTAGATACGCAGTATTTT. Residues: CASSRNLDTQYF.

Comment on this clone: The junction and the germline gene differ at one end; a read error may be behind it. Other DNA sequences in the same sample also yield this CDR3. The chain is built from TRBV11-2 and TRBJ2-7, with D possibly TRBD2 on 5 matching bases. Germline V CDR1 and CDR2: SGHAT, FQNNGV. CDR3 length equals 13 residues. CDR3 protein: CASSLGRVWEQYF. CDR3 bases: TGTGCCAGTAGCTTAGGGCGGGTCTGGGAGCAGTACTTC.

The gene calls are TRBV6-5 and TRBJ1-6; D is unresolved. Germline V gene sequence: CDR1 MNHEY, CDR2 SVGAGI. The CDR3 loop spans 13 amino acids. Trimming left V 0 bases short and J 17 bases short, with 14 bases between. The CDR3 region has the DNA TGTGCCAGCAGTTACTCTAGGCCGGGTCCCTTCCACTTT. Its translation is CASSYSRPGPFHF.

This clone was seen just once. The chain carries TRBV4-3 and TRBJ2-7; TRBD1 or TRBD2 may be the D gene (5 bases each). This CDR3 has 15 amino acids. The V and J ends lost 5 bases and 1 base respectively, with 15 bases between them. The germline V gene encodes CDR1 LGHNA and CDR2 YSLEER. The CDR3, as DNA: TGCGCCAGCAGCTCCGAGACGGGGCCTTCCTACGAGCAGTACTTC. Residues: CASSSETGPSYEQYF.

The rearrangement joins TRBV10-2 to TRBJ2-3, with TRBD2 identical over 10 bases. This CDR3 contains 16 residues. V lost 3 bases to trimming and J lost 4 bases; unmatched junction nucleotides: 7. CDR1 and CDR2 (germline): WSHSY, SAAADI. The CDR3 region is CASSDSGGAFADTQYF. The CDR3 DNA reads as TGCGCCAGCAGTGACAGCGGGGGGGCCTTCGCAGATACGCAGTATTTT.

The genes are TRBV5-1 and TRBJ2-5; D not resolved. The CDR3 spans 12 residues. Germline V lookup: CDR1 SGHRS, CDR2 YFSETQ. Trimming removed 3 bases from V and 2 bases from J, with 5 bases in between. CDR3 loop: CASSSLQETQYF. Here the CDR3 DNA reads TGCGCCAGCAGCTCCCTTCAAGAGACCCAGTACTTC.

Notes on this clone: One junction end disagrees with the germline gene, perhaps due to a read error. V gene TRBV6-5 combines with J gene TRBJ2-7; 9 bases line up with TRBD2. Germline V gene sequence: CDR1 MNHEY, CDR2 SVGAGI. This CDR3 spans 15 amino acids. The CDR3 reads CASSYSTSGSSEQYF. In nucleotides, the CDR3 is TGTGCCAGCAGTTACTCGACTAGCGGATCCTCCGAGCAGTACTTC.

The chain carries TRBV7-8 and TRBJ1-5; the D is unclear. Trimming stripped 2 bases from V and 3 bases from J, with 8 bases between. Germline V gives CDR1 SGHVS, CDR2 FQNEAQ. The CDR3 is 14 residues long. The CDR3 DNA reads as TGTGCCAGCAGCTTAACGGGTACCAATCAGCCCCAGCATTTT. Its protein is CASSLTGTNQPQHF. Looking up the rest from reference TRBV7-8 and TRBJ1-5 gives the full variable domain: GAGVSQSPRYKVAKRGQDVALRCDPISGHVSLFWYQQALGQGPEFLTYFQNEAQLDKSGLPSDRFFAERPEGSVSTLKIQRTQQEDSAVYLCASSLTGTNQPQHFGDGTRLSIL.

This sequence joins TRBV4-1 and TRBJ1-1; no definite D call. Germline V gives CDR1 MGHRA, CDR2 YSYEKL. V lost 1 base to trimming and J lost 2 bases, with 5 bases between them. This CDR3 is built from 13 residues. The CDR3 DNA reads TGCGCCAGCAGCCAAGGTACTAACACTGAAGCTTTCTTT. Residues: CASSQGTNTEAFF.

The V gene is TRBV19, the J gene TRBJ1-2; tentatively, D is TRBD1 (5 bases). The CDR3 consists of 14 residues. Germline assignment: CDR1 LNHDA and CDR2 SQIVND (reference sequence). The V end was cut by 3 bases, the J end by 5 bases, with 13 bases between. In nucleotides, the CDR3 is TGTGCCAGTAGTATTGACAGCTCCGCTTATGGCTACACCTTC. Translated, it gives CASSIDSSAYGYTF.

CDR3 coding DNA: TGTGCCAGCAGTTTATCGAGCAGGAACACTGAAGCTTTCTTT. Protein: CASSLSSRNTEAFF. This chain joins TRBV27 and TRBJ1-1; the D is unclear. Germline V gives CDR1 MNHEY, CDR2 SMNVEV (reference sequence). V lost 0 bases to trimming and J lost 1 base, with 6 bases between them. There are 14 residues in the CDR3.

The chain uses TRBV27 and TRBJ2-7, with D perhaps TRBD1 or TRBD2 (6 bases each). The V end lost 2 bases, the J end lost 1 base, and 9 bases lay between the germline ends. Germline CDR1 and CDR2: MNHEY and SMNVEV (reference sequence). The CDR3 runs to 14 residues. CDR3 sequence reads: CASSLGGPSYEQYF. The CDR3 DNA follows: TGTGCCAGCAGTTTAGGGGGGCCGTCCTACGAGCAGTACTTC.

CDR3 loop: CASSLEGQGKLFF. DNA of the CDR3: TGTGCCAGCAGTTTGGAGGGTCAGGGAAAACTGTTTTTT. The rearrangement uses TRBV28 and TRBJ1-4; D is possibly TRBD1 (5 bases). Germline CDR1 reads MDHEN; CDR2 reads SYDVKM. The CDR3 spans 13 residues. Trimming shortened V by 3 bases and J by 10 bases, and 12 bases separated the two germline ends.

Details on this clone: It is likely a read error: a sequence one base away is far more abundant. This chain uses TRBV5-8 with TRBJ1-1; 7 nucleotides match TRBD1. From germline, CDR1 is SGHTS and CDR2 YDEGEE. The CDR3 has 13 residues. J was trimmed by 11 bases and V by 4 bases; bases with no gene match: 11. The CDR3 nucleotides are TGTGCCAGCAGCCCCGACAGGGTTGCATGGGCTTTCTTT. Its protein is CASSPDRVAWAFF. The full variable domain, its missing parts supplied by reference TRBV5-8 and TRBJ1-1, is EAGVTQSPTHLIKTRGQQATLRCSPISGHTSVYWYQQALGLGLQFLLWYDEGEERNRGNFPPRFSGRQFPNYSSELNVNALELEDSALYLCASSPDRVAWAFFGQGTRLTVV.

This chain connects TRBV15 to TRBJ2-7; D not certain. The CDR3 runs to 13 residues. Trimming took 4 bases from V and 4 from J, leaving 11 bases between them. CDR1 is LNHNV and CDR2 is YYDKDF in the germline V gene (reference sequence). The CDR3, as DNA: TGTGCCACCAGCATTAGGCCGTGGTACGAGCAGTACTTC. This gives the protein CATSIRPWYEQYF.

CDR3 in DNA: TGTGCCAGCAGTTTAACGCCGAATCAGCCCCAGCATTTT. Protein sequence: CASSLTPNQPQHF. The chain uses TRBV28 and TRBJ1-5, with unresolved D. V was pared by 2 bases and J by 4 bases, with 6 bases between. The germline CDR1 and CDR2 sequences are MDHEN and SYDVKM. This CDR3 comprises 13 residues.

The chain uses TRBV7-9 and TRBJ2-2; D gene ambiguous. The CDR3 extends over 15 amino acids. Trimming removed 0 bases at V and 6 bases at J, with 11 bases between. From germline, CDR1 is SEHNR and CDR2 FQNEAQ (reference sequence). The CDR3 reads CASSLATAFPGELFF. CDR3 bases: TGTGCCAGCAGCTTAGCGACCGCCTTTCCCGGGGAGCTGTTTTTT.

The genes are TRBV7-8 and TRBJ2-6; TRBD1 aligns across 10 bases. The CDR3 is made up of 13 amino acids. V trimming: 5 bases; J trimming: 12 bases; junction bases outside the gene matches: 4. Germline-derived CDR1 and CDR2 are SGHVS and FQNEAQ. CDR3 in DNA: TGTGCCAGCAGCCCAAGGACAGGGGGCGTCCTGACTTTC. Its protein is CASSPRTGGVLTF. The variable domain in full, completed from reference TRBV7-8 and TRBJ2-6, reads GAGVSQSPRYKVAKRGQDVALRCDPISGHVSLFWYQQALGQGPEFLTYFQNEAQLDKSGLPSDRFFAERPEGSVSTLKIQRTQQEDSAVYLCASSPRTGGVLTFGAGSRLTVL.

In nucleotides, the CDR3 is TGTGCCAGCAGCGGAAGCAGGGGGTACGAGCAGTACTTC. Amino acid sequence: CASSGSRGYEQYF. This sequence joins TRBV6-1 and TRBJ2-7; TRBD1 agrees at 7 bases. The CDR3 has 13 amino acids. Germline values: CDR1 MNHNS, CDR2 SASEGT. The trim removed 6 bases at V and 4 bases at J, leaving 6 bases unmatched.

The chain recombines TRBV10-3 with TRBJ1-4; 9 nucleotides agree with TRBD1. CDR1 is ENHRY, CDR2 SYGVKD, per germline. This CDR3 is 16 amino acids long. The ends lost 3 bases at V and 7 bases at J; junction bases unmatched: 9. The CDR3 coding sequence is TGTGCCATCAGTGAAAATACGGGACAGGGAGGTGAAAAACTGTTTTTT. It is translated as CAISENTGQGGEKLFF.

The rearrangement joins TRBV6-6 to TRBJ2-7, with TRBD1 identical over 8 bases. J was trimmed by 5 bases and V by 5 bases; bases with no gene match: 11. The CDR3 totals 15 residues. Per germline, CDR1 MNHNY and CDR2 SVGAGI (reference sequence). The CDR3 nucleotides are TGTGCCAGCAGTCCCACCGGGACAGGTGTCAACGAGCAGTACTTC. This codes for CASSPTGTGVNEQYF.

V is TRBV14 and J is TRBJ2-7, with D perhaps TRBD2 (5 bases). The V gene's germline CDR1 is SGHDN and CDR2 FVKESK. This CDR3 region has 12 residues. With 6 bases removed from V and 7 bases from J, the gap between germline ends came to 13 bases. The CDR3 spells CASRVEVREQYF. DNA for the CDR3: TGTGCCAGCAGGGTGGAGGTCCGAGAGCAGTACTTC.

This clone was recorded a few times. In DNA form, the CDR3 reads TGCGCCAGCAGCTTACTAGGGATGGATCAGCCCCAGCATTTT. Protein product: CASSLLGMDQPQHF. The V and J genes are TRBV5-1 and TRBJ1-5; D gene unclear. This CDR3 is built from 14 residues. V was trimmed by 2 bases and J by 5 bases, leaving 11 bases between them. Germline loops: CDR1 SGHRS, CDR2 YFSETQ.

The V call is TRBV5-4, the J call TRBJ1-2; TRBD1 might be the D (5 bases). V gave up 9 bases and J gave up 4 bases, with 16 bases separating them. The V gene's germline CDR1 is SGHNT and CDR2 YYREEE (reference sequence). The CDR3 length is 13 residues. This CDR3 is CATSPGRAYGYTF. CDR3 nucleotide sequence: TGTGCCACCTCCCCCGGCAGGGCCTATGGCTACACCTTC.

The chain combines TRBV6-5 with TRBJ2-1; TRBD2 matches at 8 bases. J lost 2 bases, V lost 4 bases, and 1 base had no gene match. The germline V gene has CDR1 MNHEY and CDR2 SVGAGI. This CDR3 is 14 amino acids long. CDR3 bases: TGTGCCAGCAGTTCAGCGGGGGCCTACAATGAGCAGTTCTTC. It translates to CASSSAGAYNEQFF.

J is TRBJ1-1 and V is TRBV7-9, with D uncertain. The CDR3 extends over 13 amino acids. Trimming pared 2 bases from V and 6 bases from J, leaving 10 bases between. Germline V lookup: CDR1 SEHNR, CDR2 FQNEAQ (reference sequence). The CDR3, as DNA: TGTGCCAGCAGCTTAATTTCTTCGGCTGAAGCTTTCTTT. Encoded protein: CASSLISSAEAFF. The full variable domain, completed using reference TRBV7-9 and TRBJ1-1, is DTGVSQNPRHKITKRGQNVTFRCDPISEHNRLYWYRQTLGQGPEFLTYFQNEAQLEKSRLLSDRFSAERPKGSFSTLEIQRTEQGDSAMYLCASSLISSAEAFFGQGTRLTVV.

The chain uses TRBV4-3 and TRBJ2-1; 11 positions match TRBD2. V was clipped by 3 bases and J by 4 bases; unmatched bases: 8. Germline V gene lookup returns CDR1 LGHNA and CDR2 YSLEER. This CDR3 contains 17 residues. CDR3 nucleotide sequence: TGCGCCAGCAGCCAGGACCTCGGGACTAGCGGATACAATGAGCAGTTCTTC. Translation: CASSQDLGTSGYNEQFF.

The chain employs TRBV15 and TRBJ1-6; D unresolved. The germline V and J ends were trimmed by 5 bases and 0 bases, with 11 bases remaining between them. This CDR3 spans 16 amino acids. Germline-derived CDR1 and CDR2 are LNHNV and YYDKDF (reference sequence). CDR3 sequence reads: CATSPEGSSYNSPLHF. The DNA for the CDR3 is TGTGCCACCAGCCCAGAAGGAAGCTCCTATAATTCACCCCTCCACTTT.